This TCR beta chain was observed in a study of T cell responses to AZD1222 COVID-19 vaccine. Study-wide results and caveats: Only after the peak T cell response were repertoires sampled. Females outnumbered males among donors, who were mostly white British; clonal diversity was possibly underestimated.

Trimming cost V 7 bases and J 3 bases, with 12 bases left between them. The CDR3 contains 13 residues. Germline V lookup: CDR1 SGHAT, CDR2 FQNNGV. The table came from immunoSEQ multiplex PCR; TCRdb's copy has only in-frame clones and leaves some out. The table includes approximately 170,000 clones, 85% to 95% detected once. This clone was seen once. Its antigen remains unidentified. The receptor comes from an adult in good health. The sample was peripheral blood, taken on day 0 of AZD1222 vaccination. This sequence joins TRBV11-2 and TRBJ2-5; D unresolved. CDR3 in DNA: TGTGCCAGCAAAGATACTCGGGAAGAGACCCAGTACTTC. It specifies CASKDTREETQYF.